The clone carrying this TCR beta chain was picked up a small number of times. The CDR3 loop spans 13 amino acids. Germline values: CDR1 SGHKS, CDR2 YYEKEE (reference sequence). Trimming left V 0 bases short and J 5 bases short, with 6 bases between. These data belong to a study of T-cell reconstitution after alpha-beta-depleted transplantation in children. TCRbeta library construction was performed incorporating unique molecular identifiers. TCRdb fed the PCR reads into MiXCR, producing one record per CDR3 protein. The sample comprises 500,000 to 600,000 distinct CDR3 sequences, around 19% of which are singletons, and 3% to 4% rests with the top ten.

This specimen was PBMCs from the stem cell graft donor, taken from the stem cell graft. The TCR comes from a human donor who donated a stem cell graft to a child with acute lymphoblastic leukemia. The chain links TRBV5-5 to TRBJ1-5, with unresolved D. The CDR3 spells CASSLAGDQPQHF. The CDR3 DNA is TGTGCCAGCAGCTTGGCTGGGGATCAGCCCCAGCATTTT.